Below are 31 T cell receptor beta chains sequenced from a single sample in a study of blood T cell repertoires in COVID-19. Produced via immunoSEQ multiplex PCR; TCRdb's table is partial and in-frame only. The profile covers some 160,000 clones, with about four fifths appearing a single time and around 14% taken by the ten largest. Sequenced input: peripheral blood. The receptors derive from a woman of 80 years or more with acute or convalescent COVID-19.

For this clone: Other DNA variants within this sample encode the same CDR3. This chain connects TRBV27 to TRBJ2-1, with 10 bases fitting TRBD2. Germline CDR1 MNHEY, CDR2 SMNVEV (reference sequence). V lost 9 bases, J lost 6 bases, and 14 bases stayed unmatched. The CDR3 length is 16 residues. The CDR3 nucleotides are TGTGCCAGTAGTCGCGGGCAGCGGGAGGGCCGCAATGAGCAGTTCTTC. This codes for CASSRGQREGRNEQFF.

The chain combines TRBV30 with TRBJ2-7; 9 bases line up with TRBD2. This CDR3 has 14 amino acids. Germline CDR1 GTSNPN, CDR2 SVGIG (reference sequence). V trimming: 3 bases; J trimming: 2 bases; junction bases outside the gene matches: 5. The CDR3 DNA follows: TGTGCCTGGAGAAGAGGCGGGGGGGCCTACGAGCAGTACTTC. It codes for CAWRRGGGAYEQYF.

This clone was seen only a few times. The chain employs TRBV3-1 (or the pseudogene TRBV3-2) and TRBJ2-1; a weak D match, TRBD1 (6 bases). V shed 2 bases and J shed 3 bases, with 8 bases lying between them. Germline lookup yields CDR1 LGHDT and CDR2 YNNKEL (reference sequence). This CDR3 comprises 14 residues. CDR3 in amino acids: CASSQKDSYNEQFF. CDR3 nucleotide sequence: TGTGCCAGCAGCCAAAAGGACAGCTACAATGAGCAGTTCTTC.

This clone came up once. The chain recombines TRBV11-2 with TRBJ2-3; D is uncertain. The CDR3 has 13 amino acids. Trimming cost V 6 bases and J 0 bases, with 7 bases left between them. Germline CDR1 is SGHAT and CDR2 is FQNNGV. CDR3 protein: CASRMTSTDTQYF. The CDR3 DNA follows: TGTGCCAGCAGGATGACTAGCACAGATACGCAGTATTTT. Together with reference TRBV11-2 and TRBJ2-3, the CDR3 gives the full variable domain: EAGVAQSPRYKIIEKRQSVAFWCNPISGHATLYWYQQILGQGPKLLIQFQNNGVVDDSQLPKDRFSAERLKGVDSTLKIQPAKLEDSAVYLCASRMTSTDTQYFGPGTRLTVL.

This chain connects TRBV28 to TRBJ1-3; D is uncertain. In germline, CDR1 is MDHEN, CDR2 SYDVKM. The CDR3 contains 16 residues. V was cut by 4 bases and J by 0 bases, with 13 bases left in between. DNA of the CDR3: TGTGCCAGCAGTTCCTCCCGTACCGGCTCTGGAAACACCATATATTTT. Translated, it gives CASSSSRTGSGNTIYF. The full variable domain, completed using reference TRBV28 and TRBJ1-3, is DVKVTQSSRYLVKRTGEKVFLECVQDMDHENMFWYRQDPGLGLRLIYFSYDVKMKEKGDIPEGYSVSREKKERFSLILESASTNQTSMYLCASSSSRTGSGNTIYFGEGSWLTVV.

The J gene is TRBJ1-6, the V gene TRBV24-1; tentative D call: TRBD1 (6 bases). Trimming removed 3 bases from V and 6 bases from J, with 17 bases in between. This CDR3 spans 17 amino acids. Germline values: CDR1 KGHDR, CDR2 SFDVKD. The CDR3: CATSDPAGAEPNSPLHF. Written as DNA, the CDR3 is TGTGCCACCAGTGATCCTGCAGGGGCAGAGCCTAATTCACCCCTCCACTTT.

J is TRBJ2-3 and V is TRBV11-2; 8 bases are a match to TRBD1. The CDR3 has 18 amino acids. Germline V CDR1 and CDR2: SGHAT, FQNNGV. Trimming cost V 7 bases and J 0 bases; bases outside gene matches: 15. CDR3 DNA sequence: TGTGCCAGCACCAGCCACAGGGGGACCCTCTCTAGCACAGATACGCAGTATTTT. Protein: CASTSHRGTLSSTDTQYF.

V usage is TRBV2 and J usage is TRBJ2-1, with TRBD2 matching over 10 bases. V lost 3 bases and J lost 6; bases outside the gene matches: 2. The CDR3 has 14 residues. Per germline, CDR1 SNHLY and CDR2 FYNNEI. The CDR3: CASSDPSGGNEQFF. For the CDR3, the DNA is TGTGCCAGCAGTGACCCTAGCGGGGGCAATGAGCAGTTCTTC.

The gene calls are TRBV18 and TRBJ2-5; 14 bases are shared with TRBD2. Trimming removed 2 bases from V and 3 bases from J; junction bases left unmatched: 5. Germline CDR1 is KGHSH and CDR2 is LQKENI. The CDR3 loop spans 17 amino acids. CDR3 sequence reads: CASSPLTSGGAEETQYF. CDR3 DNA: TGTGCCAGCTCACCATTGACTAGCGGGGGGGCGGAAGAGACCCAGTACTTC.

This clone was found once. The chain recombines TRBV28 with TRBJ1-1, with D possibly TRBD1 on 6 matching bases. Trimming left V 8 bases short and J 1 base short, with 17 bases between. CDR1 and CDR2 from the germline V gene are MDHEN and SYDVKM. The CDR3 runs 15 residues. The CDR3 nucleotides read TGTGCCAGCGGCCAACCCGGACAGCAGAACACTGAAGCTTTCTTT. Translated: CASGQPGQQNTEAFF.

The chain joins TRBV3-1 (or the pseudogene TRBV3-2) to TRBJ2-1; 7 nucleotides agree with TRBD2. Germline assignment: CDR1 LGHDT and CDR2 YNNKEL (reference sequence). J lost 15 bases, V lost 4 bases, and 15 bases had no gene match. The CDR3 has 14 residues. In DNA form, the CDR3 reads TGTGCCAGCAGCCCGTCGGGAGCGGGGCTTCGAGCGTTCTTC. Translating it yields CASSPSGAGLRAFF.

The J gene is TRBJ2-1, the V gene TRBV7-2, with D maybe TRBD1 (5 bases). The germline V gene encodes CDR1 SGHTA and CDR2 FQGNSA. There are 14 residues in the CDR3. V lost 5 bases, J lost 6 bases, and 14 bases lay in between. The CDR3 DNA is TGTGCCAGCAGCCCCCTGGGGCCCGTCAATGAGCAGTTCTTC. This gives the protein CASSPLGPVNEQFF. The full variable domain, in which reference TRBV7-2 and TRBJ2-1 provide the parts outside the CDR3, is GAGVSQSPSNKVTEKGKDVELRCDPISGHTALYWYRQSLGQGLEFLIYFQGNSAPDKSGLPSDRFSAERTGGSVSTLTIQRTQQEDSAVYLCASSPLGPVNEQFFGPGTRLTVL.

The count of this clone is one. The chain is built from TRBV27 and TRBJ2-7, with D perhaps matching TRBD1 (6 bases). This CDR3 comprises 14 residues. Deletions cut 1 base from V and 3 bases from J, with 10 bases between. Germline loops: CDR1 MNHEY, CDR2 SMNVEV (reference sequence). The CDR3 region is CASSLWGPGYEQYF. For the CDR3, the DNA is TGTGCCAGCAGTTTATGGGGGCCAGGCTACGAGCAGTACTTC.

This clone was recorded only once. The rearrangement uses TRBV7-8 and TRBJ2-3, with D possibly TRBD2 on 5 matching bases. The CDR3 has 15 residues. Germline V gene lookup returns CDR1 SGHVS and CDR2 FQNEAQ. V was pared by 1 base and J by 5 bases, with 13 bases between. CDR3 coding DNA: TGTGCCAGCAGCTTAGAAAGGACTCGTGGAGATACGCAGTATTTT. Its translation is CASSLERTRGDTQYF.

The chain joins TRBV7-6 to TRBJ1-2; D remains unclear. The V gene lost 5 bases and the J gene lost 4 bases, with 5 bases spanning the gap. This CDR3 comprises 11 residues. Germline loops: CDR1 SGHVS, CDR2 FNYEAQ. This chain's CDR3 is CASSESYGYTF. CDR3 coding DNA: TGTGCCAGCAGCGAGAGCTATGGCTACACCTTC.

This clone was observed at least ten times. The rearrangement links TRBV6-5 to TRBJ1-5; 9 bases are shared with TRBD1. J lost 3 bases, V lost 5 bases, and 5 bases had no gene match. The CDR3 is 15 residues long. Germline V gives CDR1 MNHEY, CDR2 SVGAGI. CDR3 sequence: CASSPQGAYNQPQHF. CDR3 sequence (DNA): TGTGCCAGCAGTCCACAGGGGGCCTACAATCAGCCCCAGCATTTT.

In its sample, this clone was seen a few times. This chain joins TRBV11-2 and TRBJ2-7; 8 bases fit TRBD1. Germline V gene data show CDR1 as SGHAT and CDR2 as FQNNGV. The CDR3 consists of 15 residues. Trimming cost V 5 bases and J 7 bases; bases outside gene matches: 13. The CDR3 region is CASSTLRGQEGEQYF. The CDR3 DNA is TGTGCCAGCAGCACCCTGAGGGGACAGGAGGGAGAGCAGTACTTC. The complete variable domain, with remaining parts taken from reference TRBV11-2 and TRBJ2-7, reads EAGVAQSPRYKIIEKRQSVAFWCNPISGHATLYWYQQILGQGPKLLIQFQNNGVVDDSQLPKDRFSAERLKGVDSTLKIQPAKLEDSAVYLCASSTLRGQEGEQYFGPGTRLTVT.

The sample holds a few counts of this clone. The V call is TRBV19, the J call TRBJ1-5; D uncertain. Trimming took 3 bases from V and 6 from J, leaving 9 bases between them. CDR1 LNHDA and CDR2 SQIVND come from the germline V gene (reference sequence). This CDR3 is 13 amino acids long. The CDR3 protein is CASSIISGQPQHF. As DNA, the CDR3 is TGTGCCAGTAGTATCATTAGTGGTCAGCCCCAGCATTTT. Variable domain in full (rest from reference TRBV19 and TRBJ1-5): DGGITQSPKYLFRKEGQNVTLSCEQNLNHDAMYWYRQDPGQGLRLIYYSQIVNDFQKGDIAEGYSVSREKKESFPLTVTSAQKNPTAFYLCASSIISGQPQHFGDGTRLSIL.

This rearrangement joins TRBV28 to TRBJ2-7; D uncertain. CDR3 length: 14 amino acids. Germline-derived CDR1 and CDR2 are MDHEN and SYDVKM. V was pared by 5 bases and J by 2 bases, with 13 bases between. The DNA of the CDR3 is TGTGCCAGCAGTAAACTCCAACCGCCCTACGAGCAGTACTTC. It codes for CASSKLQPPYEQYF.

This chain joins TRBV5-8 and TRBJ2-3; TRBD1 matches at 8 bases. The CDR3 has 16 amino acids. Germline V lookup: CDR1 SGHTS, CDR2 YDEGEE. Unmatched junction bases numbered 7, after V lost 0 bases and J lost 4 bases. The CDR3 bases are TGTGCCAGCAGCTTGGGATCAGGGGGCAGGGCAGATACGCAGTATTTT. Translated: CASSLGSGGRADTQYF.

The chain has TRBV9 and TRBJ2-1, with D hard to call. CDR3 length equals 15 residues. The V end lost 0 bases, the J end lost 3 bases, and 10 bases lay between the germline ends. The germline gives CDR1 SGDLS, CDR2 YYNGEE. The CDR3 DNA is TGTGCCAGCAGCGTAGCAGGTACCCTCTACAATGAGCAGTTCTTC. It translates to CASSVAGTLYNEQFF.

The genes are TRBV19 and TRBJ1-5; D not resolved. V shed 3 bases and J shed 0 bases, with 9 bases lying between them. The CDR3 consists of 15 residues. Germline CDR1 LNHDA, CDR2 SQIVND (reference sequence). CDR3 region: CASSISRLSNQPQHF. CDR3 DNA sequence: TGTGCCAGTAGTATTTCCAGGCTTAGCAATCAGCCCCAGCATTTT.

There are a few counts of this clone. The chain has TRBV4-2 and TRBJ2-5; 9 bases are a match to TRBD2. Trimming at V came to 0 bases and at J to 2 bases, leaving 1 base not matched to a gene. The CDR3 is 15 residues long. Germline CDR1 is LGHNA and CDR2 is YNFKEQ. CDR3 region: CASSQETSGQETQYF. For the CDR3, the DNA is TGTGCCAGCAGCCAAGAGACTAGCGGACAAGAGACCCAGTACTTC.

The chain carries TRBV5-1 and TRBJ2-2; D not certain. The CDR3 has 13 amino acids. Germline CDR1 is SGHRS and CDR2 is YFSETQ. The germline V and J ends were trimmed by 7 bases and 6 bases, with 13 bases remaining between them. CDR3 sequence: CASLGSGPGELFF. In DNA, the CDR3 is TGCGCCAGCCTAGGTTCGGGTCCCGGGGAGCTGTTTTTT.

The chain is built from TRBV10-2 and TRBJ2-2, with a weak D call TRBD1 (5 bases). This CDR3 region has 12 residues. Germline CDR1 and CDR2: WSHSY and SAAADI. The CDR3, as DNA: TGCGCGTGCAGGGTAAACACCGGGGAGCTGTTTTTT. It codes for CACRVNTGELFF.

The V and J genes are TRBV3-1 (or the pseudogene TRBV3-2) and TRBJ2-7; possible D gene TRBD1, 6 bases. V shed 1 base and J shed 3 bases, with 10 bases lying between them. Germline lookup yields CDR1 LGHDT and CDR2 YNNKEL (reference sequence). This CDR3 has 14 amino acids. The DNA of the CDR3 is TGTGCCAGCAGCCAAGCGTGGGGGCTCTACGAGCAGTACTTC. Translating gives CASSQAWGLYEQYF.

The chain is built from TRBV2 and TRBJ2-7; TRBD2 might be the D (6 bases). V was pared by 7 bases and J by 7 bases, with 20 bases between. CDR1 and CDR2 from the germline V gene are SNHLY and FYNNEI. The length of the CDR3 is 14 residues. The CDR3 DNA reads TGTGCCAGCAACCCCTTAGCGGCTCTTGGGGAGCAGTACTTC. Its protein product is CASNPLAALGEQYF.

This clone turned up a few times. Relative to the germline gene, one junction end is altered; a read error may explain this. J is TRBJ1-1 and V is TRBV27, with a weak D call TRBD1 (5 bases). The CDR3 covers 12 residues. Germline values: CDR1 MNHEY, CDR2 SMNVEV (reference sequence). The CDR3 nucleotides are TGTGCCAGCAGTTCCACCGAGGACAACTTTGTCTTT. It specifies CASSSTEDNFVF.

The chain links TRBV7-2 to TRBJ1-5; 7 nucleotides match TRBD1. The CDR3 extends over 15 amino acids. Trimming took 4 bases from V and 1 from J; bases not matched to a gene: 4. Germline-derived CDR1 and CDR2 are SGHTA and FQGNSA. DNA for the CDR3: TGTGCCAGCAGCTGGACACAGGGGAGCAATCAGCCCCAGCATTTT. Translation gives CASSWTQGSNQPQHF.

The genes are TRBV5-4 and TRBJ2-1; D is possibly TRBD1 (5 bases). CDR3 length: 15 amino acids. V lost 0 bases and J 2 bases, leaving 9 bases between the germline ends. The germline V gene has CDR1 SGHNT and CDR2 YYREEE (reference sequence). The CDR3 sequence: CASSLGQGTYNEQFF. CDR3 nucleotide sequence: TGTGCCAGCAGCTTGGGTCAGGGAACCTACAATGAGCAGTTCTTC.

The V call is TRBV6-1, the J call TRBJ1-1, with a tentative D call TRBD1 (6 bases). Trimming shortened V by 2 bases and J by 6 bases, and 13 bases separated the two germline ends. CDR3 length: 14 amino acids. Germline-derived CDR1 and CDR2 are MNHNS and SASEGT. DNA for the CDR3: TGTGCCAGCAGTGAAAGGTCGAGGACAGCTGAAGCTTTCTTT. The encoded protein is CASSERSRTAEAFF.